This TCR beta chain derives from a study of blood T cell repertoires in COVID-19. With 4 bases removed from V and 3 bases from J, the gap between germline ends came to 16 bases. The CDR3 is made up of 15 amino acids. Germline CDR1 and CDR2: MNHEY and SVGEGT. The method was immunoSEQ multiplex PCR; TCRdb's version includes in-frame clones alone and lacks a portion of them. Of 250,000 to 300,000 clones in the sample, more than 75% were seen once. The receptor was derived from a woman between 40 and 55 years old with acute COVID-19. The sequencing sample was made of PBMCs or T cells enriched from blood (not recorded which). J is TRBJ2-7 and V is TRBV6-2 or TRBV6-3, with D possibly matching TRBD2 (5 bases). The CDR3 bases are TGTGCCAGCAGTTTCGCGGAGGTCGGAAGCTACGAGCAGTACTTC. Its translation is CASSFAEVGSYEQYF.